These T cell receptor beta chains were read from a single sample in a study of T cells expressing NK-cell markers. TCRdb re-called the 5' RACE reads, yielding one record per CDR3 amino acid sequence without DNA. Its listing shows roughly 430,000 distinct CDR3 sequences. The specimen sequenced was blood T cells: a sorted CD56 or NKG2C T cell subset, CD4+ or CD8+ T cells, or bulk PBMC T cells (not recorded which). Receptor source: a woman aged 18 to 69 in good health. Each CDR3 is given with its conserved first and last residue.

j_gene: TRBJ2-3
v_gene: TRBV5-1
CDR3aa: CASSLGLAGGSDTQYF

j_gene: TRBJ2-7
v_gene: TRBV12-3/TRBV12-4
CDR3aa: CASSFGPSYEQYF

j_gene: TRBJ1-2
v_gene: TRBV25-1
CDR3aa: CASSVGGRDGYTF

j_gene: TRBJ1-6
v_gene: TRBV7-2
CDR3aa: CASSLLGDRNSPLHF

j_gene: TRBJ2-1
v_gene: TRBV6-1
CDR3aa: CARINSGSYNEQFF

j_gene: TRBJ1-1
v_gene: TRBV5-1
CDR3aa: CASSGSGSGGTEAFF

j_gene: TRBJ1-5
v_gene: TRBV6-2/TRBV6-3
CDR3aa: CASRSRQGGNQPQHF

j_gene: TRBJ2-7
v_gene: TRBV7-2
CDR3aa: CASSVGAGLYEQYF

j_gene: TRBJ1-1
v_gene: TRBV6-2/TRBV6-3
CDR3aa: CASSYVTNREGTEAFF

j_gene: TRBJ2-2
v_gene: TRBV4-3
CDR3aa: CASSQGRRRGNTGELFF

j_gene: TRBJ1-2
v_gene: TRBV29-1
CDR3aa: CSVEGTGGWYGYTF

j_gene: TRBJ2-3
v_gene: TRBV20-1
CDR3aa: CSARDRRGITDTQYF

j_gene: TRBJ1-1
v_gene: TRBV6-1
CDR3aa: CASSDWDSPMNTEAFF

j_gene: TRBJ1-1
v_gene: TRBV7-9
CDR3aa: CASSLPTGTRAFF

j_gene: TRBJ2-5
v_gene: TRBV20-1
CDR3aa: CSATGQQETQYF

j_gene: TRBJ2-7
v_gene: TRBV7-3
CDR3aa: CAISPGTNSYEQYF

j_gene: TRBJ1-6
v_gene: TRBV5-5
CDR3aa: CASSLMTHNSPLHF

j_gene: TRBJ2-1
v_gene: TRBV20-1
CDR3aa: CSARPGLAGPGEQFF

j_gene: TRBJ1-6
v_gene: TRBV12-3/TRBV12-4
CDR3aa: CASSTTGKALHF

j_gene: TRBJ2-7
v_gene: TRBV24-1
CDR3aa: CATGSDLGEQYF

j_gene: TRBJ2-1
v_gene: TRBV12-3/TRBV12-4
CDR3aa: CASTSLRANPYNEQFF

j_gene: TRBJ2-2
v_gene: TRBV11-2
CDR3aa: CASSLQPRRLAGVTGELFF

j_gene: TRBJ1-1
v_gene: TRBV18
CDR3aa: CASSPPGPRNTEAFF

j_gene: TRBJ1-5
v_gene: TRBV6-1
CDR3aa: CASSSRADQPQHF

j_gene: TRBJ2-5
v_gene: TRBV7-9
CDR3aa: CASSLSGQLRETQYF

j_gene: TRBJ1-3
v_gene: TRBV27
CDR3aa: CASSPGQYSGNTIYF

j_gene: TRBJ2-1
v_gene: TRBV11-2
CDR3aa: CASSSGLAYEQFF

j_gene: TRBJ2-1
v_gene: TRBV20-1
CDR3aa: CSARSGHLDNEQFF

j_gene: TRBJ1-4
v_gene: TRBV7-6
CDR3aa: CASSFRGLCEKLFF

j_gene: TRBJ2-1
v_gene: TRBV12-3/TRBV12-4
CDR3aa: CASSLEARQGLYNEQFF

j_gene: TRBJ1-4
v_gene: TRBV5-1
CDR3aa: CASSLLQGGEKLFF

j_gene: TRBJ1-1
v_gene: TRBV29-1
CDR3aa: CSVARTTQPINTEAFF

j_gene: TRBJ1-3
v_gene: TRBV20-1
CDR3aa: CSAREFSGNTIYF

j_gene: TRBJ2-7
v_gene: TRBV6-2/TRBV6-3
CDR3aa: CASAGPSYEQYF

j_gene: TRBJ2-3
v_gene: TRBV11-2
CDR3aa: CASSLPIKRLAGGNTQYF

j_gene: TRBJ2-1
v_gene: TRBV10-1
CDR3aa: CASSESGGSNEQFF

j_gene: TRBJ2-3
v_gene: TRBV10-1
CDR3aa: CASSINPGGTDTQYF

j_gene: TRBJ2-2
v_gene: TRBV5-1
CDR3aa: CASSPRSGQMNTGELFF

j_gene: TRBJ2-1
v_gene: TRBV7-3
CDR3aa: CASGTFQNNEQFF

j_gene: TRBJ2-3
v_gene: TRBV7-9
CDR3aa: CASGSRERDTQYF

j_gene: TRBJ2-7
v_gene: TRBV12-3/TRBV12-4
CDR3aa: CASWDGDPRNEQYF

j_gene: TRBJ2-2
v_gene: TRBV3-1
CDR3aa: CASSQVLTGELFF

j_gene: TRBJ1-1
v_gene: TRBV12-3/TRBV12-4
CDR3aa: CASSLSGQTNTEAFF

j_gene: TRBJ1-1
v_gene: TRBV12-3/TRBV12-4
CDR3aa: CASTTTSGITEAFF

j_gene: TRBJ2-7
v_gene: TRBV7-9
CDR3aa: CASSSRDRVYEQYF

j_gene: TRBJ2-1
v_gene: TRBV4-1
CDR3aa: CASSQGLAGGDNEQFF

j_gene: TRBJ2-2
v_gene: TRBV6-5
CDR3aa: CASSSGTGLTGELFF

j_gene: TRBJ1-5
v_gene: TRBV20-1
CDR3aa: CSAREWGRSNQPQHF

j_gene: TRBJ2-1
v_gene: TRBV20-1
CDR3aa: CSARSWGSYNEQFF

j_gene: TRBJ2-7
v_gene: TRBV25-1
CDR3aa: CASSLGPPSLEQYF

j_gene: TRBJ1-1
v_gene: TRBV5-1
CDR3aa: CASSLGPGTVNTEAFF

j_gene: TRBJ2-7
v_gene: TRBV15
CDR3aa: CATSQGIYEQYF